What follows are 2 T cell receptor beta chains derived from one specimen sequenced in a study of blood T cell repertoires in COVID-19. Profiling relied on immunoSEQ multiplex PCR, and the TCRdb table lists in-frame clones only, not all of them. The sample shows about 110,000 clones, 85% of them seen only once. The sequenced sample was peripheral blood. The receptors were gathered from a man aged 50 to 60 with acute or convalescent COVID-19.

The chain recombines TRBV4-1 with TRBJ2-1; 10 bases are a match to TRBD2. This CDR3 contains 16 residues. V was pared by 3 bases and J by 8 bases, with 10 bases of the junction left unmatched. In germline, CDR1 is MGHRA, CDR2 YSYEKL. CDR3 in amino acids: CASSHRGSGRAYEQFF. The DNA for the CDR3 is TGCGCCAGCAGCCACCGGGGGAGCGGGAGGGCCTATGAGCAGTTCTTC.

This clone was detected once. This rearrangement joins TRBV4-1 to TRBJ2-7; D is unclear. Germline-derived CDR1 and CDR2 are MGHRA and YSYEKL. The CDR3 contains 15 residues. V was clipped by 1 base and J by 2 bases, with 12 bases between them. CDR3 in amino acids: CASSQAPGSAYEQYF. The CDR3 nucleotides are TGCGCCAGCAGCCAAGCACCGGGTTCTGCCTACGAGCAGTACTTC.